The 15 T cell receptor beta chains given below trace back to one sample, sequenced in a study of cytomegalovirus exposure and HLA in healthy donors. The repertoire was sequenced with immunoSEQ multiplex PCR; TCRdb's copy has only in-frame clones and lacks some. Of roughly 68,000 clones detected, 95% to 97% appear once; the ten largest clones hold 2% to 2.5%. Sequencing was performed on PBMCs. The receptors were sampled from a man younger than 30 in good health and CMV-seronegative.

The chain is built from TRBV29-1 and TRBJ1-1, with D possibly being TRBD1 (6 bases). V lost 7 bases to trimming and J lost 4 bases, with 13 bases between them. This CDR3 comprises 12 residues. Germline CDR1 SQVTM, CDR2 ANQGSEA. The CDR3 DNA reads as TGCAGCGGAGATCAGGGGTTCACTGAAGCTTTCTTT. It specifies CSGDQGFTEAFF.

The chain uses TRBV4-1 and TRBJ2-2, with 11 bases aligning to TRBD2. The trim removed 1 base at V and 3 bases at J, leaving 7 bases unmatched. CDR1 and CDR2 from the germline V gene are MGHRA and YSYEKL. The CDR3 consists of 18 residues. For the CDR3, the DNA is TGCGCCAGCAGCCAAGGGGTAGCGGGAGGGCCATACACCGGGGAGCTGTTTTTT. Translation: CASSQGVAGGPYTGELFF.

This clone appeared once. The rearrangement uses TRBV6-6 and TRBJ2-7; unclear D gene. Trimming cost V 0 bases and J 6 bases, with 9 bases left between them. The CDR3 contains 13 residues. CDR1 and CDR2 (germline): MNHNY, SVGAGI (reference sequence). The CDR3 sequence is CASSYSRISEQYF. The CDR3 nucleotides are TGTGCCAGCAGTTACTCCCGCATTAGCGAGCAGTACTTC.

The chain links TRBV27 to TRBJ1-1; D might be TRBD1 (5 bases). Trimming shortened V by 4 bases and J by 0 bases, and 12 bases separated the two germline ends. Germline V gives CDR1 MNHEY, CDR2 SMNVEV (reference sequence). The CDR3 is 15 amino acids. The CDR3 protein is CASSSDRNLNTEAFF. In DNA form, the CDR3 reads TGTGCCAGCAGTTCCGACAGAAACCTGAACACTGAAGCTTTCTTT.

The V gene is TRBV7-9, the J gene TRBJ2-1; TRBD2 aligns across 8 bases. This CDR3 region has 14 residues. CDR1 and CDR2 (germline): SEHNR, FQNEAQ (reference sequence). The V segment lost 5 bases and the J segment 8 bases; nucleotides outside the gene matches: 8. Here the CDR3 reads CASSLSGRIDEQFF. Written as DNA, the CDR3 is TGTGCCAGCAGCCTGAGCGGGAGAATTGATGAGCAGTTCTTC.

This chain uses TRBV5-1 with TRBJ2-5, with TRBD1 identical over 7 bases. Germline V gene data show CDR1 as SGHRS and CDR2 as YFSETQ. CDR3 length: 15 residues. J lost 4 bases, V lost 0 bases, and 6 bases had no gene match. The CDR3 DNA follows: TGCGCCAGCAGCTTGGAGGGGGCGGGTGGAGAGACCCAGTACTTC. Its protein is CASSLEGAGGETQYF.

This chain links TRBV6-7 with TRBJ2-1; weak D call: TRBD2 (6 bases). TRBV6-7 is sorted into the ORF group, with uncertain function. The CDR3 covers 14 residues. V lost 5 bases to trimming and J lost 10 bases, with 18 bases between them. This CDR3 reads CASSPKGRRWEQFF. CDR3 coding DNA: TGTGCCAGCAGTCCTAAGGGGAGGCGATGGGAGCAGTTCTTC.

The rearrangement links TRBV28 to TRBJ2-4, with 9 positions matching TRBD2. Trimming at V came to 2 bases and at J to 5 bases, leaving 1 base not matched to a gene. The germline V gene encodes CDR1 MDHEN and CDR2 SYDVKM. This CDR3 has 14 amino acids. This chain's CDR3 is CASSLRGRENIQYF. The CDR3 nucleotides are TGTGCCAGCAGTTTACGCGGGAGGGAAAACATTCAGTACTTC.

This clone is a singleton in its sample. V and J are TRBV7-3 and TRBJ2-2, with 7 nucleotides matching TRBD1. CDR3 length: 19 residues. V was pared by 2 bases and J by 5 bases, with 17 bases of the junction left unmatched. CDR1 SGHTA and CDR2 FQGTGA come from the germline V gene. The CDR3 is CASSLLTGNQGVLTGELFF. The CDR3 coding sequence is TGTGCCAGCAGCTTATTAACGGGGAATCAGGGGGTTTTGACCGGGGAGCTGTTTTTT.

This clone was detected only a few times. The junction does not match germline at one end; this may be a read error. The genes are TRBV6-1 and TRBJ2-7; 7 nucleotides line up with TRBD1. The CDR3 is 8 amino acids. From germline, CDR1 is MNHNS and CDR2 SASEGT. The CDR3 region is CANGDSSF. DNA of the CDR3: TGTGCCAACGGGGACAGCTCCTTC.

This sequence joins TRBV5-6 and TRBJ1-1; D is undetermined. Germline values: CDR1 SGHDT, CDR2 YYEEEE. This CDR3 spans 12 amino acids. The V and J ends lost 0 bases and 7 bases respectively, with 7 bases between them. The DNA of the CDR3 is TGTGCCAGCAGCTTGGATGGGAGTGAAGCTTTCTTT. Its protein product is CASSLDGSEAFF.

J is TRBJ1-6 and V is TRBV28; 8 positions agree with TRBD1. J was trimmed by 8 bases and V by 3 bases; bases with no gene match: 3. CDR3 length equals 14 residues. Germline lookup yields CDR1 MDHEN and CDR2 SYDVKM. CDR3 DNA sequence: TGTGCCAGCAGTTTGGGACAGGATCATTCACCCCTCCACTTT. It is translated as CASSLGQDHSPLHF.

This sequence joins TRBV5-4 and TRBJ1-2; D might be TRBD1 (6 bases). Trimming left V 4 bases short and J 4 bases short, with 14 bases between. The length of the CDR3 is 14 residues. Per the germline V gene, CDR1 is SGHNT and CDR2 is YYREEE (reference sequence). This chain's CDR3 is CASSRDGQFYGYTF. The CDR3 DNA reads as TGTGCCAGCAGCCGCGACGGACAGTTCTATGGCTACACCTTC.

The V call is TRBV5-1, the J call TRBJ2-3; possible D gene TRBD1, 7 bases. V dropped 4 bases and J dropped 2 bases, with 11 bases sitting between them. The length of the CDR3 is 14 residues. Germline CDR1 reads SGHRS; CDR2 reads YFSETQ. The CDR3 nucleotides are TGCGCCAGCAGCCAGGGGGACTCCACAGATACGCAGTATTTT. Translating it yields CASSQGDSTDTQYF.

This CDR3 is CASSAQHPNYGYTF. The CDR3 DNA is TGTGCCAGCAGCGCACAGCACCCCAACTATGGCTACACCTTC. The rearrangement joins TRBV5-4 to TRBJ1-2; no firm D call. The V end lost 4 bases, the J end lost 2 bases, and 12 bases lay between the germline ends. The CDR3 consists of 14 residues. Germline CDR1 and CDR2: SGHNT and YYREEE (reference sequence). Supplemented by reference TRBV5-4 and TRBJ1-2, the full variable domain reads ETGVTQSPTHLIKTRGQQVTLRCSSQSGHNTVSWYQQALGQGPQFIFQYYREEENGRGNFPPRFSGLQFPNYSSELNVNALELDDSALYLCASSAQHPNYGYTFGSGTRLTVV.